This T cell receptor (beta chain) emerged from a study of T cell responses to AZD1222 COVID-19 vaccine. Points from the study as a whole: Nearly half of spike-specific TCRs reportedly target unmutated variant regions. Donors, mostly white British, included more females; clonal diversity was possibly underestimated. Scientists sampled the repertoires only once the peak T cell response had passed.

A word on this clone: Its antigen remains unidentified.

Some clones are missing from TCRdb's copy, which holds only in-frame ones; the method was immunoSEQ multiplex PCR. Found here are under 150,000 clones, more than 85% of them singletons; the top ten hold approximately 2.5%. V was trimmed by 3 bases and J by 0 bases, leaving 11 bases between them. Germline V gene data show CDR1 as LNHDA and CDR2 as SQIVND (reference sequence). The CDR3 consists of 16 residues. This clonotype was obtained from an adult in good health. This sequence joins TRBV19 and TRBJ1-4; possibly TRBD1 for D (5 bases). The sample in question was peripheral blood, obtained on day 0 of AZD1222 vaccination. In DNA, the CDR3 is TGTGCCAGTAGTATCTTTCAGGGTGCAACTAATGAAAAACTGTTTTTT. This codes for CASSIFQGATNEKLFF.